Below are 24 T cell receptor beta chains sequenced from a single sample in a study of spatial heterogeneity in lung cancer. TCRdb re-derived calls from the 5' RACE reads in MiXCR, one entry per CDR3 protein. The data contain about 92,000 distinct CDR3 sequences, about 12% of them singletons. Time point indicated: sample taken at primary tumor resection. The source material was PBMCs, sampled at surgery. The receptors come from a male donor with early-stage non-small cell lung cancer.

This clonotype was picked up a small number of times. J is TRBJ2-4 and V is TRBV12-3 or TRBV12-4; D is uncertain. V shed 6 bases and J shed 0 bases, with 12 bases lying between them. The CDR3 runs 15 residues. The CDR3: CASSPIELAKNIQYF. CDR3 DNA sequence: TGTGCCAGCAGCCCCATCGAACTAGCCAAAAACATTCAGTACTTC.

The chain combines TRBV10-3 with TRBJ2-3, with D perhaps matching TRBD1 (6 bases). Germline-derived CDR1 and CDR2 are ENHRY and SYGVKD. This CDR3 spans 15 amino acids. Trimming removed 7 bases from V and 1 base from J, with 15 bases in between. This chain's CDR3 is CAIKETGPRTDTQYF. For the CDR3, the DNA is TGTGCCATCAAAGAGACAGGACCGCGCACAGATACGCAGTATTTT.

This clonotype was counted between two and nine times. This chain joins TRBV27 and TRBJ2-2; 14 nucleotides line up with TRBD2. V lost 4 bases, J lost 6 bases, and 7 bases stayed unmatched. The CDR3 covers 17 residues. Germline CDR1 reads MNHEY; CDR2 reads SMNVEV (reference sequence). The CDR3 DNA sequence: TGTGCCAGCAGTTGGACTAGCGGGAGGCATGGAGCCGGGGAGCTGTTTTTT. This translates into CASSWTSGRHGAGELFF.

In its sample, this clonotype was seen a few times. The chain links TRBV27 to TRBJ2-7; 10 bases are shared with TRBD2. This CDR3 contains 14 residues. The germline V gene has CDR1 MNHEY and CDR2 SMNVEV (reference sequence). V was pared by 3 bases and J by 2 bases, with 1 base of the junction left unmatched. The CDR3 loop is CASSFSGRAYEQYF. CDR3 coding DNA: TGTGCCAGCAGTTTCAGCGGGAGGGCCTACGAGCAGTACTTC.

The chain is built from TRBV7-9 and TRBJ1-1; D is unresolved. The CDR3 runs to 14 residues. Germline V gene data show CDR1 as SEHNR and CDR2 as FQNEAQ (reference sequence). Trimming left V 5 bases short and J 3 bases short, with 13 bases between. CDR3 sequence: CASSLINGDTEAFF. As DNA, the CDR3 is TGTGCCAGCAGCCTGATAAACGGGGACACTGAAGCTTTCTTT.

This clonotype occurred a few times. This chain uses TRBV7-9 with TRBJ2-2; D not certain. Trimming removed 5 bases at V and 4 bases at J, with 8 bases between. The length of the CDR3 is 13 residues. CDR1 and CDR2 (germline): SEHNR, FQNEAQ (reference sequence). CDR3 residues: CASSPLGTGELFF. DNA for the CDR3: TGTGCCAGCAGCCCCCTAGGCACCGGGGAGCTGTTTTTT.

This clonotype was observed a handful of times. V and J are TRBV20-1 and TRBJ1-5; TRBD1 matches 7 bases. Germline V gene sequence: CDR1 DFQATT, CDR2 SNEGSKA (reference sequence). The length of the CDR3 is 14 residues. Losses at the gene ends were 6 bases for V and 6 bases for J; bases not matched to a gene: 11. CDR3 coding DNA: TGCAGTGCCCCCGACAGGGTTTCGGGTCAGCCCCAGCATTTT. This translates into CSAPDRVSGQPQHF.

About this clonotype: It may be a read error: a sequence one base away is much more abundant. The chain joins TRBV28 to TRBJ1-1; D unclear. Germline V gives CDR1 MDHEN, CDR2 SYDVKM. CDR3 length equals 11 residues. CDR3 in DNA: TGTGCCAGCAGTTCGAACACTCAAGCTTTCTTT. As protein: CASSSNTQAFF.

This clonotype appeared many times. This rearrangement joins TRBV7-9 to TRBJ1-2, with D hard to call. There are 12 residues in the CDR3. V gave up 1 base and J gave up 5 bases, with 5 bases separating them. In germline, CDR1 is SEHNR, CDR2 FQNEAQ (reference sequence). CDR3 sequence (DNA): TGTGCCAGCAGCTTAGAAGGATATGGCTACACCTTC. This codes for CASSLEGYGYTF.

This clonotype was picked up many times. The chain has TRBV24-1 and TRBJ2-5, with unresolved D. The CDR3 has 12 residues. Trimming pared 3 bases from V and 4 bases from J, leaving 5 bases between. CDR1 is KGHDR and CDR2 is SFDVKD in the germline V gene. The DNA of the CDR3 is TGTGCCACCAGTGATGAGAGAGAGACCCAGTACTTC. Its translation is CATSDERETQYF.

The rearrangement joins TRBV28 to TRBJ1-2; possible D gene TRBD1, 5 bases. The V end lost 9 bases, the J end lost 8 bases, and 19 bases lay between the germline ends. Germline V gene data show CDR1 as MDHEN and CDR2 as SYDVKM. The CDR3 length is 13 residues. The CDR3 loop reads CARGPGLGMGYTF. CDR3 bases: TGTGCCAGGGGACCGGGACTTGGGATGGGCTACACCTTC.

This clonotype was seen a few times. The chain has TRBV12-3 or TRBV12-4 and TRBJ1-6; possible D gene TRBD1, 5 bases. V was pared by 5 bases and J by 7 bases, with 9 bases between. CDR3 length: 13 residues. The CDR3 spells CASSPGRNSPLHF. CDR3 bases: TGTGCCAGCAGTCCGGGACGGAATTCACCCCTCCACTTT.

V is TRBV6-5 and J is TRBJ1-6; TRBD1 might be the D (6 bases). The CDR3 runs 13 residues. Trimming pared 6 bases from V and 10 bases from J, leaving 13 bases between. Per germline, CDR1 MNHEY and CDR2 SVGAGI. CDR3 protein: CASRAGARSPLHF. CDR3 nucleotides: TGTGCCAGCAGGGCAGGGGCAAGATCACCCCTCCACTTT.

This clonotype was seen a few times. V and J are TRBV4-3 and TRBJ2-7; D is undetermined. V was pared by 3 bases and J by 2 bases, with 8 bases between. The CDR3 consists of 13 residues. CDR1 and CDR2 (germline): LGHNA, YSLEER. The CDR3 sequence: CASSQSSAYEQYF. The CDR3 DNA reads as TGCGCCAGCAGCCAGAGCAGCGCCTACGAGCAGTACTTC.

The J gene is TRBJ2-5, the V gene TRBV28; TRBD2 agrees at 13 bases. CDR1 and CDR2 (germline): MDHEN, SYDVKM. The CDR3 loop spans 16 amino acids. The ends lost 6 bases at V and 4 bases at J; junction bases unmatched: 8. CDR3 sequence reads: CASSPTSGRERETQYF. The CDR3 DNA follows: TGTGCCAGCAGCCCAACTAGCGGGAGGGAGAGAGAGACCCAGTACTTC.

V gene TRBV10-3 combines with J gene TRBJ2-5; D possibly uses TRBD1 or TRBD2 (6 bases each). CDR3 length: 16 amino acids. V lost 7 bases and J lost 6, with 24 bases in between. The V gene's germline CDR1 is ENHRY and CDR2 SYGVKD. DNA for the CDR3: TGTGCCATCACCCCGGAGGGGGGTTCCGGGGTCAAGACCCAGTACTTC. Its protein is CAITPEGGSGVKTQYF.

V usage is TRBV7-9 and J usage is TRBJ1-4; 7 positions agree with TRBD1. CDR1 and CDR2 (germline): SEHNR, FQNEAQ (reference sequence). The CDR3 is 14 amino acids. V gave up 5 bases and J gave up 8 bases; unmatched junction bases: 8. The CDR3 nucleotides are TGTGCCAGCAGCCAAGGAGGGGGCCAAGAAAAACTGTTTTTT. Encoded protein: CASSQGGGQEKLFF.

The table lists this clonotype with a few counts. The CDR3 loop is CASSRGGGTGNTIYF. CDR3 nucleotide sequence: TGTGCCAGCAGCCGCGGAGGGGGCACTGGAAACACCATATATTTT. This rearrangement joins TRBV6-5 to TRBJ1-3, with TRBD1 matching 7 bases. The length of the CDR3 is 15 residues. J lost 2 bases, V lost 6 bases, and 7 bases had no gene match. The V gene's germline CDR1 is MNHEY and CDR2 SVGAGI.

At least ten counts were recorded for this clonotype. This rearrangement joins TRBV29-1 to TRBJ1-2, with 7 positions matching TRBD1. In germline, CDR1 is SQVTM, CDR2 ANQGSEA. V dropped 5 bases and J dropped 7; count of bases not matched to a gene: 7. The CDR3 has 12 amino acids. CDR3 sequence: CSVRTGALGYTF. The DNA of the CDR3 is TGCAGCGTTCGAACAGGGGCACTTGGCTACACCTTC.

CDR3 protein: CASSPLIAGLQETQYF. CDR3 in DNA: TGTGCCAGCAGCCCACTTATCGCAGGGTTACAAGAGACCCAGTACTTC. The J gene is TRBJ2-5, the V gene TRBV11-2; tentatively, D is TRBD1 (5 bases). The germline CDR1 and CDR2 sequences are SGHAT and FQNNGV. This CDR3 contains 16 residues. Trimming shortened V by 5 bases and J by 2 bases, and 18 bases separated the two germline ends.

The chain recombines TRBV6-5 with TRBJ2-7; TRBD1 or TRBD2 may be the D gene (5 bases each). Between the trimmed V and J ends, which lost 9 bases and 2 bases, there was a span of 11 bases. The CDR3 consists of 12 residues. CDR1 is MNHEY, CDR2 SVGAGI, per germline. CDR3 residues: CARQRGTYEQYF. The DNA for the CDR3 is TGTGCCAGACAACGGGGCACCTACGAGCAGTACTTC.

This clonotype was recorded at least ten times. The genes are TRBV6-5 and TRBJ1-4; no firm D call. Germline V gene lookup returns CDR1 MNHEY and CDR2 SVGAGI. V lost 6 bases, J lost 6 bases, and 11 bases lay in between. The CDR3 is 13 residues long. The chain's CDR3 is CASRSPGYEKLFF. CDR3 sequence (DNA): TGTGCCAGCAGATCACCGGGTTATGAAAAACTGTTTTTT.

The chain links TRBV6-7 to TRBJ2-7, with 10 positions matching TRBD1. TRBV6-7 belongs to the ORF category, with a function that is uncertain. Trimming removed 4 bases from V and 2 bases from J; junction bases left unmatched: 5. The CDR3 extends over 15 amino acids. In nucleotides, the CDR3 is TGTGCCAGCAGTTGCGACAGGGGGCGAACCTACGAGCAGTACTTC. This sequence encodes CASSCDRGRTYEQYF.

This clonotype has a count of ten or more. The V call is TRBV10-3, the J call TRBJ2-7; the D gene could be TRBD1 or TRBD2 (5 bases each). Looked up from germline, CDR1 is ENHRY and CDR2 is SYGVKD. This CDR3 region has 15 residues. V gave up 2 bases and J gave up 6 bases, with 17 bases separating them. The CDR3 DNA sequence: TGTGCCATCAGTGAGACCGGGACCCGAAAGTTCGAGCAGTACTTC. Encoded protein: CAISETGTRKFEQYF.